These 2 T cell receptor beta chains were sequenced from one sample in a study of shared clonotypes between healthy human individuals. Generated by immunoSEQ multiplex PCR, the TCRdb table keeps only in-frame clones and is missing some. The sample consists of around 370,000 clones, roughly 96% of them appearing once. The material sequenced was memory CD8+ T cells sorted from blood. Sample subset: CD45RO+ cells pooled with CCR7-negative TemRA cells. All receptors derive from a young man in good health.

V usage is TRBV7-9 and J usage is TRBJ1-4, with D possibly being TRBD1 (6 bases). Germline assignment: CDR1 SEHNR and CDR2 FQNEAQ (reference sequence). Trimming took 4 bases from V and 6 from J, leaving 15 bases between them. The CDR3 covers 15 residues. CDR3 amino acids: CASSSLPGEDEKLFF. Here the CDR3 DNA reads TGTGCCAGCAGCTCGCTTCCAGGGGAGGATGAAAAACTGTTTTTT.

The rearrangement joins TRBV5-1 to TRBJ2-2; no firm D call. Germline lookup yields CDR1 SGHRS and CDR2 YFSETQ. The germline V and J ends were trimmed by 4 bases and 2 bases, with 12 bases remaining between them. This CDR3 contains 15 residues. The CDR3, as DNA: TGCGCCAGCAGCCCGGACGCGACTAACACCGGGGAGCTGTTTTTT. Its translation is CASSPDATNTGELFF.